A selection of T cell receptor beta chains follows, all from one sample in a study of shared clonotypes between healthy human individuals. The assay was immunoSEQ multiplex PCR, and TCRdb's table has in-frame clones only and misses some. The sample lists hundreds of thousands of clones, around three quarters occurring once. Sequencing was carried out using PBMCs. All receptors come from a woman aged 40 to 50 in good health. Some clones in this sample may be carry-over from other donors' samples. CDR3s include the opening cysteine and the closing phenylalanine or tryptophan. A D gene is named only where the DNA matches it firmly. Only part of the rows carry a size: once, few, many, or a class if the clone is expanded.

D	size	V	J	CDR3	DNA
NA	NA	TRBV7-3	TRBJ1-1	CASSPRGGGTEAFF	TGTGCCAGCAGCCCGAGGGGGGGCGGCACTGAAGCTTTCTTT
TRBD1	NA	TRBV15	TRBJ2-3	CATSRIPPGQGLDTQYF	TGTGCCACCAGCAGGATACCGCCGGGACAGGGGTTAGATACGCAGTATTTT
NA	once	TRBV27	TRBJ1-5	CASRGQGPYSNQPQHF	TGTGCCAGTCGGGGGCAGGGACCATATAGCAATCAGCCCCAGCATTTT
NA	few	TRBV15	TRBJ1-5	CATSISATVSNQPQHF	TGTGCCACCAGCATAAGTGCGACCGTTAGCAATCAGCCCCAGCATTTT
NA	few	TRBV10-2	TRBJ2-1	CASSLLGGRVGEQFF	TGCGCCAGCAGTCTTCTAGGGGGGCGGGTAGGTGAGCAGTTCTTC
NA	NA	TRBV7-9	TRBJ2-1	CASSFPGSPYNEQFF	TGTGCCAGCAGCTTTCCCGGGAGTCCCTACAATGAGCAGTTCTTC
TRBD1	NA	TRBV12-5	TRBJ2-5	CASGLTGQETQYF	TGTGCTAGTGGCCTGACAGGGCAAGAGACCCAGTACTTC
NA	NA	TRBV2	TRBJ2-7	CASASGLSYEQYF	TGTGCCAGCGCGAGCGGCCTCTCCTACGAGCAGTACTTC
NA	NA	TRBV6-1	TRBJ1-1	CASSEEPRLGPFF	TGTGCCAGCAGTGAAGAACCCCGCCTGGGTCCTTTCTTT
NA	NA	TRBV29-1	TRBJ2-5	CNPRGETQYF	TGCAACCCCCGAGGGGAGACCCAGTACTTC
NA	NA	TRBV11-2	TRBJ2-7	CASSVLGGGLYEQYF	TGTGCCAGCAGCGTACTCGGGGGAGGCCTCTACGAGCAGTACTTC
NA	few	TRBV30	TRBJ1-2	CAWSAARGGYTF	TGTGCCTGGAGTGCCGCTAGAGGCGGCTACACCTTC
NA	NA	TRBV28	TRBJ2-7	CASSLSATASYEQYF	TGTGCCAGCAGTTTATCGGCCACAGCCTCCTACGAGCAGTACTTC
TRBD2	NA	TRBV5-6	TRBJ2-5	CASSLRGGVQETQYF	TGTGCCAGCAGCTTGAGGGGAGGGGTCCAAGAGACCCAGTACTTC
TRBD2	NA	TRBV6-5	TRBJ2-7	CASRLSGRAGYEQYF	TGTGCCAGCAGACTTAGCGGGAGGGCCGGCTACGAGCAGTACTTC
TRBD2	NA	TRBV6-5	TRBJ2-7	CASSYGTSGLYERYF	TGTGCCAGCAGTTACGGGACTAGCGGCCTCTACGAGCGGTACTTC
NA	NA	TRBV7-2	TRBJ1-1	CASSPPTLNTEAFF	TGTGCCAGCAGCCCACCGACATTGAACACTGAAGCTTTCTTT
NA	few	TRBV2	TRBJ1-2	CASSHLSRDTKKVGYGYTF	TGTGCCAGCAGCCACCTTAGCCGGGACACAAAGAAGGTCGGCTATGGCTACACCTTC
NA	NA	TRBV21-1	TRBJ1-2	CASKQDRAYGYTF	TGTGCCAGCAAGCAAGACAGGGCCTATGGCTACACCTTC
NA	NA	TRBV28	TRBJ1-2	CASRLNYGYTF	TGTGCCAGCCGACTGAACTATGGCTACACCTTC
TRBD2	NA	TRBV2	TRBJ2-1	CASSGTSGSLDEQFF	TGTGCCAGCAGTGGGACTAGCGGGAGTCTGGATGAGCAGTTCTTC
TRBD1	NA	TRBV10-2	TRBJ2-7	CASSEGGQGAREQYF	TGCGCCAGCAGTGAGGGGGGACAGGGGGCGAGGGAGCAGTACTTC
NA	NA	TRBV6-5	TRBJ2-1	CASSPADREQFF	TGTGCCAGCAGCCCGGCCGACAGAGAGCAGTTCTTC
TRBD2	NA	TRBV25-1	TRBJ2-7	CASSEFKRESYEQYF	TGTGCCAGCAGTGAATTTAAGCGGGAGTCTTACGAGCAGTACTTC
NA	NA	TRBV28	TRBJ2-2	CASTHGGLAGELFF	TGTGCCAGCACCCATGGGGGTCTCGCCGGGGAGCTGTTTTTT
NA	few	TRBV4-1	TRBJ2-5	CASSQGGGQFRETQYF	TGCGCCAGCAGCCAAGGGGGAGGACAGTTTAGAGAGACCCAGTACTTC
NA	NA	TRBV18	TRBJ2-2	CASSPGVNTGELFF	TGTGCCAGCTCACCTGGGGTCAACACCGGGGAGCTGTTTTTT
NA	NA	TRBV28	TRBJ1-2	CASSSPATYGYTF	TGTGCCAGCAGTTCCCCCGCGACGTATGGCTACACCTTC
TRBD2	NA	TRBV15	TRBJ2-3	CAITPGLAGEADTQYF	TGTGCCATTACCCCGGGACTAGCGGGAGAGGCAGATACGCAGTATTTT
NA	few	TRBV5-6	TRBJ2-7	CASSVGTRPTYEQYF	TGTGCCAGCAGCGTCGGGACAAGGCCGACCTACGAGCAGTACTTC
NA	NA	TRBV18	TRBJ1-1	CASSPIDGTSIEAFF	TGTGCCAGCTCACCAATCGATGGGACTTCGATTGAAGCTTTCTTT
TRBD2	NA	TRBV19	TRBJ2-1	CASSIRGGSRVNEQFF	TGTGCCAGTAGTATACGGGGCGGGAGTCGGGTGAATGAGCAGTTCTTC